This T cell receptor beta chain was sequenced during a study of control samples from healthy donors and cancer patients. Trimming left V 2 bases short and J 0 bases short, with 6 bases between. From germline, CDR1 is SGHDT and CDR2 YYEEEE. The CDR3 sequence is 13 residues long. Method: immunoSEQ multiplex PCR; TCRdb's copy keeps in-frame clones and lacks some. The sample lists tens of thousands of clones, 80% to 95% occurring once. The receptor's source is a middle-aged woman with lung cancer. The sequenced sample was PBMCs. The chain couples TRBV5-6 to TRBJ2-7; a weak D match, TRBD2 (5 bases). CDR3 protein: CASSLRDSYEQYF. The DNA for the CDR3 is TGTGCCAGCAGCTTACGGGACTCCTACGAGCAGTACTTC.